Following are 15 T cell receptor beta chains from one sample sequenced in a study of T cells after yellow fever vaccination. TCRdb re-derived calls from the 5' RACE reads in MiXCR, one entry per CDR3 protein. The repertoire includes about 350,000 distinct CDR3 sequences, approximately 8% of them detected once, and approximately 18% sits in the top ten. This specimen consisted of PBMCs, obtained about 41 days after the first yellow fever vaccination. The source of these receptors is a man between 18 and 35 years old who received the YFV17D yellow fever vaccine.

The genes are TRBV12-3 or TRBV12-4 and TRBJ2-1; a possible D gene is TRBD2 (6 bases). V lost 8 bases and J lost 2, with 16 bases in between. The CDR3 is made up of 15 amino acids. The CDR3 spells CASARERGTYNEQFF. The CDR3 DNA is TGTGCCAGCGCCCGGGAACGGGGGACCTACAATGAGCAGTTCTTC.

This clonotype was counted between two and nine times. This chain connects TRBV5-1 to TRBJ1-6; D unresolved. Germline V gives CDR1 SGHRS, CDR2 YFSETQ. V lost 0 bases to trimming and J lost 0 bases, with 4 bases between them. This CDR3 has 15 residues. The CDR3 protein is CASSLGVSYNSPLHF. CDR3 bases: TGCGCCAGCAGCTTGGGAGTCTCCTATAATTCACCCCTCCACTTT.

Ten or more counts support this clonotype. The CDR3 bases are TGTGCCAGCAGTTCAATGGGTGGTTTCTCGTACACTGAAGCTTTCTTT. Its translation is CASSSMGGFSYTEAFF. The chain joins TRBV27 to TRBJ1-1; no clear D gene. The V end was cut by 4 bases, the J end by 3 bases, with 18 bases between. This CDR3 region has 16 residues. Germline CDR1 is MNHEY and CDR2 is SMNVEV (reference sequence).

This clonotype came up a few times. This rearrangement joins TRBV10-3 to TRBJ1-2, with 10 bases lining up with TRBD1. V dropped 7 bases and J dropped 5; count of bases not matched to a gene: 13. CDR3 length: 16 amino acids. CDR1 and CDR2 from the germline V gene are ENHRY and SYGVKD. CDR3 region: CAITQTGQGLSYGYTF. CDR3 nucleotide sequence: TGTGCCATCACACAAACGGGACAGGGGCTTTCTTATGGCTACACCTTC.

This sequence joins TRBV7-8 and TRBJ1-2; weak D call: TRBD1 (6 bases). The CDR3 loop spans 14 amino acids. V dropped 1 base and J dropped 7 bases, with 13 bases sitting between them. The V gene's germline CDR1 is SGHVS and CDR2 FQNEAQ. The CDR3 region is CASSLGQGSGGYTF. The CDR3 DNA follows: TGTGCCAGCAGCTTAGGGCAGGGGTCCGGTGGCTACACCTTC.

This clonotype has only a few counts. V is TRBV6-2 or TRBV6-3 and J is TRBJ2-5, with D possibly being TRBD1 (6 bases). Germline V gene sequence: CDR1 MNHEY, CDR2 SVGEGT. The CDR3 length is 12 residues. V gave up 6 bases and J gave up 5 bases, with 10 bases separating them. The CDR3 region is CASRTGGETQYF. The CDR3 DNA reads TGTGCCAGCAGGACTGGGGGCGAGACCCAGTACTTC.

This clonotype was recorded at least ten times. The chain links TRBV6-1 to TRBJ2-3; 7 bases are shared with TRBD1. Germline V gene lookup returns CDR1 MNHNS and CDR2 SASEGT. CDR3 length: 14 residues. With V trimmed by 5 bases and J by 5 bases, 7 bases remained unmatched. This CDR3 reads CASSRTGTGDTQYF. In DNA form, the CDR3 reads TGTGCCAGCAGTCGGACAGGAACGGGAGATACGCAGTATTTT.

The J gene is TRBJ1-2, the V gene TRBV9; a weak D match, TRBD1 (6 bases). The CDR3 spans 15 residues. The germline gives CDR1 SGDLS, CDR2 YYNGEE. Trimming pared 3 bases from V and 4 bases from J, leaving 16 bases between. The DNA of the CDR3 is TGTGCCAGCAGCGGGACCTGGGGGGCCCCCTATGGCTACACCTTC. Amino acids: CASSGTWGAPYGYTF.

This clonotype appeared many times. J is TRBJ2-5 and V is TRBV6-1; 9 bases match TRBD1. V lost 3 bases and J lost 3; bases outside the gene matches: 5. Per germline, CDR1 MNHNS and CDR2 SASEGT. This CDR3 is built from 15 residues. CDR3 in amino acids: CASSDGTGNKETQYF. CDR3 sequence (DNA): TGTGCCAGCAGTGATGGGACAGGGAATAAAGAGACCCAGTACTTC.

The V call is TRBV20-1, the J call TRBJ2-1; 8 bases line up with TRBD2. Germline CDR1 is DFQATT and CDR2 is SNEGSKA (reference sequence). The V gene end was trimmed by 6 bases and the J gene end by 3 bases; junction bases not matched to a gene: 10. There are 15 residues in the CDR3. CDR3 DNA: TGCAGTGCCAGGGTTGCGGGGGGTTACTACAATGAGCAGTTCTTC. It encodes CSARVAGGYYNEQFF.

This clonotype came up a few times. The J gene is TRBJ1-2, the V gene TRBV14; D is possibly TRBD1 (6 bases). CDR3 length: 14 residues. V gave up 0 bases and J gave up 6 bases, with 11 bases separating them. Looked up from germline, CDR1 is SGHDN and CDR2 is FVKESK. The CDR3 here is CASSQDQGWNGYTF. Written as DNA, the CDR3 is TGTGCCAGCAGCCAAGATCAGGGGTGGAATGGCTACACCTTC.

This clonotype was counted many times. The genes are TRBV5-6 and TRBJ1-6, with 7 bases fitting TRBD1. V was clipped by 0 bases and J by 9 bases; unmatched bases: 9. Germline lookup yields CDR1 SGHDT and CDR2 YYEEEE. This CDR3 has 16 amino acids. The CDR3 coding sequence is TGTGCCAGCAGCTTGGCCGGGACAGAGATTTTTTCACCCCTCCACTTT. Its protein is CASSLAGTEIFSPLHF.

The rearrangement joins TRBV29-1 to TRBJ2-5; D is perhaps TRBD2 (6 bases). Trimming pared 0 bases from V and 1 base from J, leaving 21 bases between. The V gene's germline CDR1 is SQVTM and CDR2 ANQGSEA. The CDR3 is 18 amino acids. CDR3 sequence reads: CSVEDLLAGGVTQETQYF. In DNA, the CDR3 is TGCAGCGTTGAAGATCTTCTGGCCGGGGGAGTCACCCAAGAGACCCAGTACTTC.

The chain links TRBV14 to TRBJ1-1; D is uncertain. The V end was cut by 5 bases, the J end by 1 base, with 8 bases between. The CDR3 totals 13 residues. In germline, CDR1 is SGHDN, CDR2 FVKESK. The CDR3 sequence is CASSKVTNTEAFF. The CDR3 DNA reads as TGTGCCAGCAGCAAAGTGACGAACACTGAAGCTTTCTTT.

The rearrangement uses TRBV10-3 and TRBJ2-3, with 8 bases lining up with TRBD2. This CDR3 is 17 amino acids long. Unmatched junction bases numbered 11, after V lost 0 bases and J lost 6 bases. Germline V gene data show CDR1 as ENHRY and CDR2 as SYGVKD. The CDR3 protein is CAISESDQAASGDTQYF. The CDR3, as DNA: TGTGCCATCAGTGAGTCGGATCAGGCGGCTAGCGGGGATACGCAGTATTTT.